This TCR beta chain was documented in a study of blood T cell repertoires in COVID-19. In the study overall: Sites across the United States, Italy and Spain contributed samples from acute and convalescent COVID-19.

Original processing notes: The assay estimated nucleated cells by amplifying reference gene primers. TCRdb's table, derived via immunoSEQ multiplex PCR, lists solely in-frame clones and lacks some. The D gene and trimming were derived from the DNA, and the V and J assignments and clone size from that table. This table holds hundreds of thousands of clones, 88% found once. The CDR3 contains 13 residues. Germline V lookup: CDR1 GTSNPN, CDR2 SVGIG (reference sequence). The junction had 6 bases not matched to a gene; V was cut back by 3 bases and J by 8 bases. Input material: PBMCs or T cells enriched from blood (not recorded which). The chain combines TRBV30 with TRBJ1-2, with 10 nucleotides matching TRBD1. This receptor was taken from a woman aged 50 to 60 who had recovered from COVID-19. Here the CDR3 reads CAWRTSGQGGYTF. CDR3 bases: TGTGCCTGGAGGACATCGGGACAGGGGGGCTACACCTTC. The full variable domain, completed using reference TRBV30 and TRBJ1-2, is SQTIHQWPATLVQPVGSPLSLECTVEGTSNPNLYWYRQAAGRGLQLLFYSVGIGQISSEVPQNLSASRPQDRQFILSSKKLLLSDSGFYLCAWRTSGQGGYTFGSGTRLTVV.